This is a list of T cell receptor beta chains from one sample in a study of shared clonotypes between healthy human individuals. Produced via immunoSEQ multiplex PCR; TCRdb's table is partial and in-frame only. The table lists 2 million to 2.5 million clones, around 93% of them singletons, with 0.37% in the top ten. Sequenced material: naive CD4+ T cells from PBMCs. The receptors derive from a man aged 18 to 29 in good health. Some clones in this sample may be carry-over from other donors' samples. Each CDR3 is given with its conserved first and last residue. The D gene is left open where the match is weak. Clone sizes are given selectively: once, few, many, or a class where the clone is expanded.

NA,TRBJ2-1,TRBV7-3,TRBD2,CASSSTSGSYNEQFF,TGTGCCAGCAGCTCGACTAGCGGCTCCTACAATGAGCAGTTCTTC
NA,TRBJ2-1,TRBV27,TRBD2,CASSLGIRLAGAEGENNEQFF,TGTGCCAGCAGTTTGGGGATTAGACTAGCGGGAGCAGAGGGGGAAAACAATGAGCAGTTCTTC
NA,TRBJ1-2,TRBV6-1,NA,CASRGPTGVGSF,TGTGCCAGCAGGGGCCCAACAGGCGTTGGGAGCTTC
NA,TRBJ2-3,TRBV27,NA,CASSPAGGDTQYF,TGTGCCAGCAGTCCCGCCGGAGGGGATACGCAGTATTTT
NA,TRBJ2-7,TRBV19,NA,CASHRDGSYEQYF,TGTGCCAGTCACAGGGACGGATCCTACGAGCAGTACTTC
NA,TRBJ2-1,TRBV18,NA,CASSQTNEQFF,TGTGCCAGCTCACAAACGAATGAGCAGTTCTTC
NA,TRBJ2-5,TRBV6-1,TRBD2,CASSDWGLAGPVETQYF,TGTGCCAGCAGTGATTGGGGACTAGCAGGTCCCGTTGAGACCCAGTACTTC
NA,TRBJ2-5,TRBV4-1,NA,CASSQEGHPKETQYF,TGCGCCAGCAGCCAAGAAGGACACCCCAAAGAGACCCAGTACTTC
NA,TRBJ1-2,TRBV7-6,NA,CASSLVYGAVSLYGYTF,TGTGCCAGCAGCTTAGTCTACGGGGCAGTCTCGTTGTATGGCTACACCTTC
NA,TRBJ1-2,TRBV27,NA,CASSRMGGTIGLNYGYTF,TGTGCCAGCAGCCGAATGGGCGGGACGATAGGCCTGAACTATGGCTACACCTTC
NA,TRBJ2-2,TRBV9,NA,CASISGGTENTGELFF,TGTGCCAGCATTTCAGGAGGGACAGAGAACACCGGGGAGCTGTTTTTT
NA,TRBJ2-1,TRBV7-9,TRBD2,CASSLAHGGRAGNEQFF,TGTGCCAGCAGCTTAGCGCATGGCGGGAGGGCCGGGAATGAGCAGTTCTTC
NA,TRBJ2-1,TRBV29-1,NA,CSVQGTARRTLEQFF,TGCAGCGTCCAGGGGACCGCACGGAGGACATTGGAGCAGTTCTTC
NA,TRBJ1-1,TRBV25-1,NA,CASSRGERAFF,TGTGCCAGCAGCCGGGGGGAGAGAGCTTTCTTT
NA,TRBJ2-7,TRBV5-8,TRBD1,CASSPTGVYEQYF,TGTGCCAGCAGTCCGACAGGGGTCTACGAGCAGTACTTC
NA,TRBJ2-7,TRBV29-1,NA,CSGGRGISYEQYF,TGCAGCGGGGGGCGCGGGATCTCCTACGAGCAGTACTTC
once,TRBJ1-2,TRBV7-2,TRBD1,CASSLLGTGGESDYGYTF,TGTGCCAGCAGCTTACTTGGGACAGGGGGGGAGTCGGACTATGGCTACACCTTC
NA,TRBJ2-2,TRBV28,TRBD1,CASIRQGAGELFF,TGTGCCAGCATAAGGCAGGGGGCCGGGGAGCTGTTTTTT
NA,TRBJ2-1,TRBV29-1,TRBD2,CSVEGLAGGSNEQFF,TGCAGCGTTGAAGGACTAGCGGGAGGTTCCAATGAGCAGTTCTTC
NA,TRBJ2-1,TRBV5-1,NA,CASSLVAEDEQFF,TGCGCCAGCAGCTTAGTAGCGGAGGATGAGCAGTTCTTC
NA,TRBJ1-1,TRBV5-1,NA,CASSLDTSGTVAFF,TGCGCCAGCAGCTTGGACACTTCAGGAACGGTGGCTTTCTTT
once,TRBJ2-3,TRBV2,TRBD1,CASSADRGPTDTQYF,TGTGCCAGCAGTGCGGACAGGGGGCCGACAGATACGCAGTATTTT
NA,TRBJ2-1,TRBV10-3,TRBD2,CAITPGLAPSEQFF,TGTGCCATCACACCCGGACTAGCCCCAAGTGAGCAGTTCTTC
NA,TRBJ2-1,TRBV5-1,TRBD2,CASSLGSGRYNEQFF,TGCGCCAGCAGCTTGGGTAGCGGGAGATACAATGAGCAGTTCTTC
NA,TRBJ1-5,TRBV27,NA,CASSPTRVEWNNQPQHF,TGTGCCAGCAGTCCTACCAGGGTCGAGTGGAACAATCAGCCCCAGCATTTT
NA,TRBJ2-7,TRBV5-4,NA,CASRQDSGTYEQYF,TGTGCCAGCAGACAAGATAGCGGAACCTACGAGCAGTACTTC
NA,TRBJ1-2,TRBV5-1,NA,CASSPLTGDYGYTF,TGCGCCAGCAGCCCGTTGACAGGAGACTATGGCTACACCTTC
NA,TRBJ2-5,TRBV30,NA,CAWSAGQPGDQETQYF,TGTGCCTGGAGTGCAGGACAGCCGGGGGACCAAGAGACCCAGTACTTC
NA,TRBJ1-2,TRBV6-5,NA,CASSPRETAGYGYTF,TGTGCCAGCAGTCCACGGGAGACCGCGGGCTATGGCTACACCTTC
NA,TRBJ2-2,TRBV5-6,NA,CASSSKTRRTTGELFF,TGTGCCAGCAGCTCGAAAACGCGGAGAACCACCGGGGAGCTGTTTTTT
NA,TRBJ2-2,TRBV28,TRBD2,CASRAPGLGSAGELFF,TGTGCCAGCAGAGCACCGGGACTAGGGAGTGCCGGGGAGCTGTTTTTT
NA,TRBJ2-1,TRBV7-2,NA,CASSLVRIEQFF,TGTGCCAGCAGCTTAGTTCGAATCGAGCAGTTCTTC
NA,TRBJ1-2,TRBV29-1,NA,CSVGGPIVGYTF,TGCAGCGTTGGCGGACCCATCGTCGGCTACACCTTC
NA,TRBJ2-1,TRBV5-4,NA,CASTLRAGSYNEQFF,TGTGCCAGCACATTAAGGGCCGGATCCTACAATGAGCAGTTCTTC
NA,TRBJ1-4,TRBV28,NA,CASSRGADSEKLFF,TGTGCCAGCAGCCGAGGGGCTGATAGTGAAAAACTGTTTTTT
NA,TRBJ1-1,TRBV6-1,TRBD1,CASSRQGNTEAFF,TGTGCCAGCAGCAGACAGGGGAACACTGAAGCTTTCTTT
NA,TRBJ1-1,TRBV18,NA,CASSLPNTEAFF,TGTGCCAGCTCACTTCCGAACACTGAAGCTTTCTTT
NA,TRBJ2-3,TRBV7-9,NA,CASSPRGGTDTQYF,TGTGCCAGCAGCCCTAGGGGGGGGACAGATACGCAGTATTTT
NA,TRBJ2-2,TRBV6-5,TRBD2,CASSYGTTLGELFF,TGTGCCAGCAGTTATGGGACTACCTTGGGGGAGCTGTTTTTT
NA,TRBJ1-5,TRBV9,NA,CASSVGGAPYNQPQHF,TGTGCCAGCAGCGTAGGTGGGGCCCCCTACAATCAGCCCCAGCATTTT
NA,TRBJ2-5,TRBV30,TRBD1,CAWSVGQGVETQYF,TGTGCCTGGAGTGTGGGGCAGGGGGTGGAGACCCAGTACTTC
NA,TRBJ2-2,TRBV7-9,NA,CASSHMEGAPTGELFF,TGTGCCAGCAGCCACATGGAGGGGGCGCCCACCGGGGAGCTGTTTTTT
NA,TRBJ1-4,TRBV7-9,NA,CASSLDRGTNEKLFF,TGTGCCAGCAGCTTAGACCGGGGGACTAATGAAAAACTGTTTTTT